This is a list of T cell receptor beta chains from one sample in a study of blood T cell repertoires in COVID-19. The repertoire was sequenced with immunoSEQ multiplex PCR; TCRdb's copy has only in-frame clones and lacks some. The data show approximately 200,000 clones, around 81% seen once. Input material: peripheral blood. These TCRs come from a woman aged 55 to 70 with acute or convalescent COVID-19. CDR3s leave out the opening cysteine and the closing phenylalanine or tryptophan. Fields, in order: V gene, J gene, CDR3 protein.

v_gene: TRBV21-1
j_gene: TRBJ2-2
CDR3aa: ASSKGRRCSGELF

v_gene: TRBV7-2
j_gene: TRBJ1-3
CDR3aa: ASSEDRGDTIY

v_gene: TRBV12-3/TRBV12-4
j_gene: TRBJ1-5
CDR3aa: ASSFTGVEPQH

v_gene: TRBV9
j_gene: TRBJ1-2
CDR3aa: ASSVGGGDGYT

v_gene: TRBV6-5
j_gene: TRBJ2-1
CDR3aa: ASRLAGGSYNEQF

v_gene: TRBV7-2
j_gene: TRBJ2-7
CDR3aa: ASSFSSGTGRSNEQY

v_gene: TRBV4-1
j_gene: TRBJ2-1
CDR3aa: ASSPRMGLALGYNEQF

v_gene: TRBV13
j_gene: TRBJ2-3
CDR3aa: ASSLAGPADTQY

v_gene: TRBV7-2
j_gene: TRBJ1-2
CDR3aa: ASSSQGEYSYT

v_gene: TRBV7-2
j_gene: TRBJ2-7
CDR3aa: ASSLSSSGGEFYEQY

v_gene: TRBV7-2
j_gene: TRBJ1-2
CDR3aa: ASSLINGGYGYT

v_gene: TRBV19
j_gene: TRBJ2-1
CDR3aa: ASSNLLAGGSNEQF

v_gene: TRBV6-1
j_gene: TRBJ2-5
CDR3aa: ASSEFGETQY

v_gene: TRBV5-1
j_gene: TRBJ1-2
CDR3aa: ASSSQQGAGGYT

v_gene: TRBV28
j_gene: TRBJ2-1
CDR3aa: ASRLRQRNPYNEQF

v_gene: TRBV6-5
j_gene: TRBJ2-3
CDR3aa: ASGWTGGGDTQY

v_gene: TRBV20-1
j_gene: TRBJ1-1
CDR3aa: SATGNTEAF

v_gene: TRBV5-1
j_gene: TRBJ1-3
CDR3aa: ASSLAGLVSGNTIY

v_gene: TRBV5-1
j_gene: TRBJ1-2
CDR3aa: ASSRNVAGQGNYGYT

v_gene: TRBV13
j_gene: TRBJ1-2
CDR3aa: ASSDSAQGRGYT

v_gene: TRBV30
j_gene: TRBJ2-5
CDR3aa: AFYSPQETQY

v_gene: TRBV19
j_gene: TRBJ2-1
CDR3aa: ASSPRSGGSYNEQF